Each of the 24 T cell receptor beta chains below was sequenced from the same sample in a study of cytomegalovirus exposure and HLA in healthy donors. This PCR relied on a set of 60 Vbeta primers and 13 Jbeta primers. Profiling relied on immunoSEQ multiplex PCR, and the TCRdb table lists in-frame clones only, not all of them. The sample includes roughly 100,000 clones, 60% to 80% of them seen just once. The source material was PBMCs. These receptors were taken from a male donor in good health and CMV-seropositive.

The chain uses TRBV5-1 and TRBJ1-2; no clear D gene. The CDR3 runs to 13 residues. CDR1 and CDR2 (germline): SGHRS, YFSETQ. Between the trimmed V and J ends, which lost 4 bases and 2 bases, there was a span of 9 bases. CDR3: CASSPTGNYGYTF. As DNA, the CDR3 is TGCGCCAGCAGCCCGACGGGAAACTATGGCTACACCTTC.

This clone was seen once. CDR3: CASSVLAGGNTGELFF. CDR3 DNA: TGTGCCAGCAGCGTCCTAGCGGGAGGAAACACCGGGGAGCTGTTTTTT. V and J are TRBV9 and TRBJ2-2, with 11 nucleotides matching TRBD2. The CDR3 is made up of 16 amino acids. Germline V lookup: CDR1 SGDLS, CDR2 YYNGEE. V gave up 2 bases and J gave up 2 bases; unmatched junction bases: 2.

The rearrangement links TRBV29-1 to TRBJ1-4; 7 nucleotides line up with TRBD1. The CDR3 has 15 residues. J lost 0 bases, V lost 6 bases, and 7 bases had no gene match. Per germline, CDR1 SQVTM and CDR2 ANQGSEA. Here the CDR3 reads CSVAYGTATNEKLFF. The DNA of the CDR3 is TGCAGCGTGGCCTACGGGACAGCAACTAATGAAAAACTGTTTTTT.

This chain joins TRBV6-6 and TRBJ1-6, with 7 bases aligning to TRBD1. The V gene's germline CDR1 is MNHNY and CDR2 SVGAGI (reference sequence). Trimming at V came to 4 bases and at J to 6 bases, leaving 6 bases not matched to a gene. This CDR3 has 15 amino acids. CDR3 nucleotide sequence: TGTGCCAGCAGTTTAAGGGGGCAGGGTAATTCACCCCTCCACTTT. Its translation: CASSLRGQGNSPLHF.

V is TRBV7-2 and J is TRBJ2-7; 7 nucleotides align to TRBD1. The CDR3 sequence is 15 residues long. From germline, CDR1 is SGHTA and CDR2 FQGNSA. With V trimmed by 5 bases and J by 2 bases, 9 bases remained unmatched. The CDR3 DNA is TGTGCCAGCAGCCTAGACGGGACAGCCACCTACGAGCAGTACTTC. Translating gives CASSLDGTATYEQYF.

The V call is TRBV25-1, the J call TRBJ2-7; D may be TRBD1 (6 bases). V dropped 5 bases and J dropped 4 bases, with 15 bases sitting between them. The CDR3 consists of 14 residues. In germline, CDR1 is MGHDK, CDR2 SYGVNS. The CDR3 region is CASSSRQVPYEQYF. The CDR3 DNA sequence: TGTGCCAGCAGTTCTCGACAGGTCCCGTACGAGCAGTACTTC.

The chain couples TRBV19 to TRBJ1-5; maybe TRBD1 (6 bases). CDR3 length: 18 residues. Germline V lookup: CDR1 LNHDA, CDR2 SQIVND (reference sequence). V was trimmed by 0 bases and J by 2 bases, leaving 17 bases between them. The CDR3 nucleotides read TGTGCCAGTAGTATAGAGGAGAGACAGGCCGTTGGCAATCAGCCCCAGCATTTT. Its translation: CASSIEERQAVGNQPQHF. The variable domain in full, completed from reference TRBV19 and TRBJ1-5, reads DGGITQSPKYLFRKEGQNVTLSCEQNLNHDAMYWYRQDPGQGLRLIYYSQIVNDFQKGDIAEGYSVSREKKESFPLTVTSAQKNPTAFYLCASSIEERQAVGNQPQHFGDGTRLSIL.

The gene calls are TRBV5-1 and TRBJ1-1, with D perhaps matching TRBD1 (5 bases). There are 15 residues in the CDR3. Germline-derived CDR1 and CDR2 are SGHRS and YFSETQ. Trimming took off 1 base at V and 0 bases at J, with 10 bases between the two ends. CDR3 region: CASSLWGGVNTEAFF. The CDR3 DNA follows: TGCGCCAGCAGCTTGTGGGGGGGGGTGAACACTGAAGCTTTCTTT.

This clone was picked up a small number of times. The chain uses TRBV19 and TRBJ2-7; 9 nucleotides line up with TRBD2. Per the germline V gene, CDR1 is LNHDA and CDR2 is SQIVND (reference sequence). V dropped 3 bases and J dropped 3; count of bases not matched to a gene: 3. The CDR3 sequence is 14 residues long. CDR3 sequence: CASSMLAGYYEQYF. The CDR3 DNA follows: TGTGCCAGTAGTATGCTAGCGGGATACTACGAGCAGTACTTC.

The chain employs TRBV9 and TRBJ1-2; 7 positions agree with TRBD1. V dropped 4 bases and J dropped 4; count of bases not matched to a gene: 7. Germline V gene sequence: CDR1 SGDLS, CDR2 YYNGEE. There are 14 residues in the CDR3. Here the CDR3 DNA reads TGTGCCAGCAGCAAACGGGACAGCCTCTATGGCTACACCTTC. Translated: CASSKRDSLYGYTF.

V gene TRBV9 combines with J gene TRBJ1-1; D is perhaps TRBD1 (5 bases). Between the trimmed V and J ends, which lost 3 bases and 5 bases, there was a span of 8 bases. The length of the CDR3 is 12 residues. Germline CDR1 and CDR2: SGDLS and YYNGEE. CDR3 protein: CASSGGGTEAFF. CDR3 bases: TGTGCCAGCAGCGGGGGGGGAACTGAAGCTTTCTTT.

This clone has just one count. The chain uses TRBV6-6 and TRBJ2-7; TRBD1 aligns across 9 bases. Trimming removed 6 bases from V and 3 bases from J; junction bases left unmatched: 9. Germline loops: CDR1 MNHNY, CDR2 SVGAGI (reference sequence). This CDR3 spans 15 amino acids. The DNA for the CDR3 is TGTGCCAGCAGCCCCCGGCTGACAGGGGGCTACGAGCAGTACTTC. Protein: CASSPRLTGGYEQYF.

This clone has only a few counts. J is TRBJ2-7 and V is TRBV27, with TRBD2 matching 7 bases. The CDR3 runs to 14 residues. Germline V gene sequence: CDR1 MNHEY, CDR2 SMNVEV (reference sequence). With 2 bases clipped from V and 0 bases from J, the junction kept 1 base outside the gene matches. The CDR3 DNA sequence: TGTGCCAGCAGTTTAGGGGGGGACTCCTACGAGCAGTACTTC. This encodes CASSLGGDSYEQYF.

V is TRBV9 and J is TRBJ1-1; a weak D match, TRBD1 (5 bases). CDR3 length: 12 amino acids. V lost 4 bases, J lost 8 bases, and 12 bases lay in between. The germline gives CDR1 SGDLS, CDR2 YYNGEE. The CDR3 bases are TGTGCCAGCAGCCCCAGGGCCGGGGAAGCTTTCTTT. This encodes CASSPRAGEAFF. The full variable domain, with the rest looked up from reference TRBV9 and TRBJ1-1, is DSGVTQTPKHLITATGQRVTLRCSPRSGDLSVYWYQQSLDQGLQFLIQYYNGEERAKGNILERFSAQQFPDLHSELNLSSLELGDSALYFCASSPRAGEAFFGQGTRLTVV.

The CDR3 region has the DNA TGTGCCAGCAGCTCCGGGACTAGCGGGACGGGCCGCAATGAGCAGTTCTTC. Translation gives CASSSGTSGTGRNEQFF. The chain combines TRBV7-2 with TRBJ2-1; TRBD2 matches 13 bases. CDR1 SGHTA and CDR2 FQGNSA come from the germline V gene. V lost 4 bases, J lost 6 bases, and 9 bases stayed unmatched. The CDR3 is 17 amino acids. The entire variable domain, with the rest obtained from reference TRBV7-2 and TRBJ2-1, is as follows: GAGVSQSPSNKVTEKGKDVELRCDPISGHTALYWYRQSLGQGLEFLIYFQGNSAPDKSGLPSDRFSAERTGGSVSTLTIQRTQQEDSAVYLCASSSGTSGTGRNEQFFGPGTRLTVL.

This sequence joins TRBV7-2 and TRBJ2-2; maybe TRBD2 (6 bases). CDR3 length: 15 amino acids. CDR1 and CDR2 (germline): SGHTA, FQGNSA. V was cut by 8 bases and J by 4 bases, with 17 bases left in between. The CDR3 DNA follows: TGTGCCAGCTCCCAAGCCGGGAGTGGCACCGGGGAGCTGTTTTTT. This translates into CASSQAGSGTGELFF.

This clone came up once. This chain joins TRBV7-2 and TRBJ2-1; D gene uncertain. This CDR3 region has 13 residues. Germline V gives CDR1 SGHTA, CDR2 FQGNSA. Trimming cost V 1 base and J 3 bases, with 4 bases left between them. The CDR3 bases are TGTGCCAGCAGCTTAGATAGCTACAATGAGCAGTTCTTC. Translating gives CASSLDSYNEQFF.

The chain joins TRBV28 to TRBJ2-7; maybe TRBD2 (6 bases). Trimming pared 2 bases from V and 1 base from J, leaving 15 bases between. The CDR3 spans 16 residues. Germline V gene lookup returns CDR1 MDHEN and CDR2 SYDVKM. CDR3 region: CASSLGPGRGSYEQYF. CDR3 DNA sequence: TGTGCCAGCAGTTTAGGTCCCGGGAGAGGGTCCTACGAGCAGTACTTC.

This CDR3 reads CASSQGLAGGNEQFF. The DNA of the CDR3 is TGCGCCAGCAGCCAGGGGCTAGCGGGAGGCAATGAGCAGTTCTTC. The rearrangement joins TRBV4-3 to TRBJ2-1; 11 bases are a match to TRBD2. Germline V lookup: CDR1 LGHNA, CDR2 YSLEER. CDR3 length: 15 residues. J lost 6 bases, V lost 3 bases, and 4 bases had no gene match.

The CDR3 sequence is CASSLSGVGNQPQHF. The CDR3 DNA reads as TGTGCCAGCAGCTTGTCCGGGGTTGGCAATCAGCCCCAGCATTTT. This chain uses TRBV7-6 with TRBJ1-5; D is ambiguous. Trimming removed 3 bases at V and 2 bases at J, with 11 bases between. The CDR3 consists of 15 residues. Germline values: CDR1 SGHVS, CDR2 FNYEAQ.

A remark on this clone: The germline gene is not matched at one end of the junction; a read error may be the cause. The chain is built from TRBV7-8 and TRBJ1-2, with D maybe TRBD1 (6 bases). Germline V gene data show CDR1 as SGHVS and CDR2 as FQNEAQ. The CDR3 spans 16 residues. For the CDR3, the DNA is TGTGCCAGCAGCTTAGACAGGGTTACGACTAAGTATGGCTACACCTTC. Protein: CASSLDRVTTKYGYTF.

This sequence joins TRBV28 and TRBJ1-1; D gene uncertain. This CDR3 contains 12 residues. Germline V gene lookup returns CDR1 MDHEN and CDR2 SYDVKM. V shed 7 bases and J shed 4 bases, with 10 bases lying between them. The CDR3 DNA follows: TGTGCCAGCAAACTGCGGGCCACTGAAGCTTTCTTT. This gives the protein CASKLRATEAFF. The whole variable domain, remainder taken from reference TRBV28 and TRBJ1-1, is DVKVTQSSRYLVKRTGEKVFLECVQDMDHENMFWYRQDPGLGLRLIYFSYDVKMKEKGDIPEGYSVSREKKERFSLILESASTNQTSMYLCASKLRATEAFFGQGTRLTVV.

This clone was seen only once. V usage is TRBV4-1 and J usage is TRBJ2-7, with TRBD2 as a possible D gene (6 bases). The CDR3 covers 15 residues. V was cut by 1 base and J by 2 bases, with 12 bases left in between. Germline V gene sequence: CDR1 MGHRA, CDR2 YSYEKL. CDR3 protein: CASSQVPGGPYEQYF. The CDR3 bases are TGCGCCAGCAGCCAAGTTCCTGGAGGGCCCTACGAGCAGTACTTC.

V is TRBV7-9 and J is TRBJ2-2, with 8 bases matching TRBD2. Germline values: CDR1 SEHNR, CDR2 FQNEAQ (reference sequence). This CDR3 region has 16 residues. With 7 bases clipped from V and 4 bases from J, the junction kept 11 bases outside the gene matches. The CDR3 bases are TGTGCCAGCACCCCCCCCGGGAGCGGGGGCACCGGGGAGCTGTTTTTT. This gives the protein CASTPPGSGGTGELFF.